This is a list of T cell receptor beta chains from one sample in a study of early T cells in non-severe SARS-CoV-2 infection. TCRdb reprocessed the 5' RACE reads with MiXCR, giving one entry per CDR3 protein. The sample shows 55,000 to 85,000 distinct CDR3 sequences, 12% of them seen only once. Source material: whole blood. The receptors were sampled from an adult who was a healthcare worker with PCR-confirmed SARS-CoV-2 infection or an uninfected control (not recorded which). Each CDR3 is given with its conserved first and last residue. A D gene is named only where the DNA matches it firmly. Not every row has a clone size; where given, it reads once, few, many or a size class.

V gene	D gene	J gene	clone size	CDR3 DNA	CDR3 protein
TRBV29-1	NA	TRBJ2-7	few	TGCAGCGTTGAAGATCGTCCACGGTCCCTAGGGCAGTACTTC	CSVEDRPRSLGQYF
TRBV4-2	NA	TRBJ2-3	many	TGTGCCAGCAGCCAAAAGGGAACTACCTACACAGATACGCAGTATTTT	CASSQKGTTYTDTQYF
TRBV11-2	NA	TRBJ2-5	few	TGTGCCAGCAGCCCTACCGCAGAGACCCAGTACTTC	CASSPTAETQYF
TRBV5-1	TRBD1	TRBJ2-5	few	TGCGCCAGCGGTCGCACGGGACAGGAGCAAGAGACCCAGTACTTC	CASGRTGQEQETQYF
TRBV2	TRBD1	TRBJ1-2	many	TGTGCCAGCAGAGGGGACAGCAACTATGGCTACACCTTC	CASRGDSNYGYTF
TRBV7-2	NA	TRBJ1-1	many	TGTGCCAGCAGCTTTAAGGGGCCAAGAAACGCTGAAGCTTTCTTT	CASSFKGPRNAEAFF
TRBV19	NA	TRBJ2-1	few	TGTGCCAGTAGTATAACGGGAGCTAGTTCTTCATACAATGAGCAGTTCTTC	CASSITGASSSYNEQFF
TRBV5-1	NA	TRBJ2-1	many	TGCGCCAGCAGCTTGGTGGCCGGGATCGATGAGCAGTTCTTC	CASSLVAGIDEQFF
TRBV6-5	NA	TRBJ2-6	NA	TGTGCCAGACGACCAGGGAGCGGTGGGGCCAACGTCCTGACTTTC	CARRPGSGGANVLTF
TRBV7-9	TRBD1	TRBJ1-1	NA	TGTGCCAGCAGCATCTCGACAGGGGATGAAGCTTTCTTT	CASSISTGDEAFF
TRBV7-6	NA	TRBJ1-3	few	TGTGCCAGCAGCGCCGAACTTCAGGGAGGTGGAAACACCATATATTTT	CASSAELQGGGNTIYF
TRBV3-1	TRBD2	TRBJ2-1	many	TGTGCCAGCAGCCCGACTAGCGGGAGGGGTAATGAGCAGTTCTTC	CASSPTSGRGNEQFF
TRBV6-2/TRBV6-3	TRBD2	TRBJ2-5	many	TGTGCCAGCAGTTCGGGGGGGACAGAGACCCAGTACTTC	CASSSGGTETQYF
TRBV11-2	TRBD2	TRBJ2-5	many	TGTGCCAGCAGCTTAGATTTAAGGACTAGCGGGCAAGAGACCCAGTACTTC	CASSLDLRTSGQETQYF
TRBV30	TRBD2	TRBJ2-3	NA	TGTGCCTGGGGCTCGGGGGGGCCGACGAGGGATACGCAGTATTTT	CAWGSGGPTRDTQYF
TRBV2	NA	TRBJ2-7	few	TGTGCCAGCAGTCCGGGACTCTCCTTCTACGAGCAGTACTTC	CASSPGLSFYEQYF
TRBV7-9	NA	TRBJ1-2	few	TGTGCCAGCAGCTTCGCCGGCGGGGAAAGGAGTGGCTACACCTTC	CASSFAGGERSGYTF